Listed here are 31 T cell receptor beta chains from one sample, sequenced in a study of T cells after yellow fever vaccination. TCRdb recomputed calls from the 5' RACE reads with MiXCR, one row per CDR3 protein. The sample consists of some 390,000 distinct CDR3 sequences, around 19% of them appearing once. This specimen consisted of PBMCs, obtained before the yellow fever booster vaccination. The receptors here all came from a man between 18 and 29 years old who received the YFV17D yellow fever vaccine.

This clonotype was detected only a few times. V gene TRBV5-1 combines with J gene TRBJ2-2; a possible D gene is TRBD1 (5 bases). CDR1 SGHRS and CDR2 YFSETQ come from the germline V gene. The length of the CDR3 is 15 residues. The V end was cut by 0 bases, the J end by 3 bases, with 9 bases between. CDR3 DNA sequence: TGCGCCAGCAGCTTGGTAGGGGCCCACACCGGGGAGCTGTTTTTT. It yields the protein CASSLVGAHTGELFF.

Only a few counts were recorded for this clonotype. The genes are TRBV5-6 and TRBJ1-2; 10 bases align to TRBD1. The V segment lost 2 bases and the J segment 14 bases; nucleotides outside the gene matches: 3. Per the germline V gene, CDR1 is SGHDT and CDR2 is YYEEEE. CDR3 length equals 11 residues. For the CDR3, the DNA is TGTGCCAGCAGCTTAGGGACAGGGGAGACCTTC. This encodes CASSLGTGETF. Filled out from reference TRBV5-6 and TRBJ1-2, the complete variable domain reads DAGVTQSPTHLIKTRGQQVTLRCSPKSGHDTVSWYQQALGQGPQFIFQYYEEEERQRGNFPDRFSGHQFPNYSSELNVNALLLGDSALYLCASSLGTGETFGSGTRLTVV.

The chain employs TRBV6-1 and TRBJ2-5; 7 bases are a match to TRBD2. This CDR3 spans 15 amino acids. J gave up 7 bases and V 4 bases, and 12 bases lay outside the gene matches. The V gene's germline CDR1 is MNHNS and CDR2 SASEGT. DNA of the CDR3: TGTGCCAGCAGTGTAGAAGGACTAGACGCCGGGACCCAGTACTTC. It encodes CASSVEGLDAGTQYF.

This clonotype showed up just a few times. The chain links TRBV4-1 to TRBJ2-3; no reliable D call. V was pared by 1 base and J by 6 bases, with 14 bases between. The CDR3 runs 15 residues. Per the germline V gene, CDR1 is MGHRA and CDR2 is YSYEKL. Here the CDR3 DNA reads TGCGCCAGCAGCCAAGGACCTCCACCTGGGGATACGCAGTATTTT. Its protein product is CASSQGPPPGDTQYF.

CDR3 residues: CSASRVQASYEQYF. Here the CDR3 DNA reads TGCAGTGCCTCACGAGTTCAGGCCTCCTACGAGCAGTACTTC. The chain has TRBV20-1 and TRBJ2-7; D call uncertain. The length of the CDR3 is 14 residues. Germline CDR1 reads DFQATT; CDR2 reads SNEGSKA (reference sequence). The V end lost 6 bases, the J end lost 0 bases, and 15 bases lay between the germline ends.

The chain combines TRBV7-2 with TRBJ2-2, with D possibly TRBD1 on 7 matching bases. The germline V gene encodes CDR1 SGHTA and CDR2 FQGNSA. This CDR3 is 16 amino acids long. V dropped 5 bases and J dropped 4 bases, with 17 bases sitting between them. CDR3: CASSPGGGRPTGELFF. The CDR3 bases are TGTGCCAGCAGCCCTGGAGGGGGCAGGCCCACCGGGGAGCTGTTTTTT.

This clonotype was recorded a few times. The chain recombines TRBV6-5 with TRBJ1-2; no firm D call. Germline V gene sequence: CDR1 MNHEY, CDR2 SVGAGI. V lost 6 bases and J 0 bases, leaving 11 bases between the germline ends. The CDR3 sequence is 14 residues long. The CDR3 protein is CASSRPGSNYGYTF. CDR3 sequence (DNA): TGTGCCAGCAGCCGTCCGGGGTCTAACTATGGCTACACCTTC.

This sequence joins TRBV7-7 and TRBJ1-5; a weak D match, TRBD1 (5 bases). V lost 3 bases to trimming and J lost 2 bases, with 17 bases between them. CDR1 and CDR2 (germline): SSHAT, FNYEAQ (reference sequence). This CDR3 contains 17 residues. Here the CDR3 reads CASSLGTDEEGNQPQHF. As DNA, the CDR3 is TGTGCCAGCAGCTTGGGGACGGACGAGGAGGGCAATCAGCCCCAGCATTTT.

Written as DNA, the CDR3 is TGCGCCAGCAGTAAAGGGGAGGGCGACTATTCACCCCTCCACTTT. Translated: CASSKGEGDYSPLHF. This chain connects TRBV5-1 to TRBJ1-6; D may be TRBD1 (5 bases). Trimming stripped 5 bases from V and 8 bases from J, with 17 bases between. The CDR3 has 15 residues. Per germline, CDR1 SGHRS and CDR2 YFSETQ.

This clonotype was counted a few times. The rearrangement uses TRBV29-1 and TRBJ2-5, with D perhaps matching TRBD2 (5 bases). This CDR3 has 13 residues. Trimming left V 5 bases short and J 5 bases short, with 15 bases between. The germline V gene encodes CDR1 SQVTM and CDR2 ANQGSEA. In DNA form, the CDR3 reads TGCAGCGTTCCCGGACTCATGAGGGAGACCCAGTACTTC. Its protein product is CSVPGLMRETQYF.

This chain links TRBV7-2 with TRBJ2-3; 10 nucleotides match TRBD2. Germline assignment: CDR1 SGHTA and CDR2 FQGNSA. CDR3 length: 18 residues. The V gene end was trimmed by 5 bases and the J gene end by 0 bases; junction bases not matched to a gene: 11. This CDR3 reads CASSPRPLAGTSTDTQYF. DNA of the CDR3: TGTGCCAGCAGCCCACGCCCACTAGCGGGGACTAGCACAGATACGCAGTATTTT.

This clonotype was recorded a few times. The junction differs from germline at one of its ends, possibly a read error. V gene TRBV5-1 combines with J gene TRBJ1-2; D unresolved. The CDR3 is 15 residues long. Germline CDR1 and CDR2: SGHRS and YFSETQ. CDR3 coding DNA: TGCGCCAGCAGCCCGCTACAAGGGCCCACTTATGGCTACATCTTC. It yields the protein CASSPLQGPTYGYIF.

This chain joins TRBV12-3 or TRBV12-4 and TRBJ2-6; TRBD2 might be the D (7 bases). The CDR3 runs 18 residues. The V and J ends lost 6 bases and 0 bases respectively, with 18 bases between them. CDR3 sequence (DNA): TGTGCCAGCAGCGACACAGGGAGGGGCGGCTCTGGGGCCAACGTCCTGACTTTC. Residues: CASSDTGRGGSGANVLTF.

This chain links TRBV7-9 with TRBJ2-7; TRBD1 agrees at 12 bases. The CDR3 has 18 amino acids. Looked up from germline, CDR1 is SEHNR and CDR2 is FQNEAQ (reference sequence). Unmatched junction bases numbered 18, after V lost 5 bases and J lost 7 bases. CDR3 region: CASSVSGDPGQGAREQYV. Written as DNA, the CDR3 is TGTGCCAGCAGCGTTAGCGGGGATCCGGGACAGGGGGCGCGGGAGCAGTACGTC.

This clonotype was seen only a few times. In nucleotides, the CDR3 is TGCGCCAGCAGCTTGGGGGACGACGTTTCACCCCTCCACTTT. Encoded protein: CASSLGDDVSPLHF. The rearrangement joins TRBV5-1 to TRBJ1-6; the D gene is possibly TRBD1 (5 bases). V was pared by 0 bases and J by 9 bases, with 10 bases between. The CDR3 has 14 amino acids. The V gene's germline CDR1 is SGHRS and CDR2 YFSETQ.

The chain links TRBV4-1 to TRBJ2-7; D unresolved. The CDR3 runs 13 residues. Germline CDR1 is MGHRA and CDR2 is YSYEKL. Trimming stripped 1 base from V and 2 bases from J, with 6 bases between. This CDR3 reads CASSQGFTYEQYF. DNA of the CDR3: TGCGCCAGCAGCCAAGGGTTTACCTACGAGCAGTACTTC.

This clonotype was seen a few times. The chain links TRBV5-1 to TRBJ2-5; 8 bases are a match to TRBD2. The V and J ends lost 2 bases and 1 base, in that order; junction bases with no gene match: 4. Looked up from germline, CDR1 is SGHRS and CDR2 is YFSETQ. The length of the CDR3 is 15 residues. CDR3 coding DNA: TGCGCCAGCAGCTTCCTCGGGACTAGCCAAGAGACCCAGTACTTC. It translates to CASSFLGTSQETQYF.

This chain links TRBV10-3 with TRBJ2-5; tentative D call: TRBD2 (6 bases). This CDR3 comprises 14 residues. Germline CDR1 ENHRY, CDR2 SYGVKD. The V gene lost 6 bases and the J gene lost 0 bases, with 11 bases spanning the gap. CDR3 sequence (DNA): TGTGCCATCAGGGGGGGACTGCACCAAGAGACCCAGTACTTC. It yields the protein CAIRGGLHQETQYF.

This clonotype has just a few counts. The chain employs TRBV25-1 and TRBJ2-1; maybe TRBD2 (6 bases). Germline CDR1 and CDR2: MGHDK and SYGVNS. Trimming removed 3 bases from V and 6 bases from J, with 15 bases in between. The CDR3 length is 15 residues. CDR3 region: CASSDTSRIGNEQFF. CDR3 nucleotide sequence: TGTGCCAGCAGTGATACTAGCCGAATAGGCAATGAGCAGTTCTTC.

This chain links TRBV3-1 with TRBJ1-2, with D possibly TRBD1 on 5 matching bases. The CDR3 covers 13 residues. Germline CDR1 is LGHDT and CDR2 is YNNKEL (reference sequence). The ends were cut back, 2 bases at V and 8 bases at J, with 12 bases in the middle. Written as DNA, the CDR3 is TGTGCCAGCAGCCAATCAGGGTCGGGAGGCTACACCTTC. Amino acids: CASSQSGSGGYTF.

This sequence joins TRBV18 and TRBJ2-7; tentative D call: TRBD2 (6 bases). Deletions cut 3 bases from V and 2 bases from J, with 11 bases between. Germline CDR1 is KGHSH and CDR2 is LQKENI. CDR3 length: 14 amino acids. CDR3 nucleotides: TGTGCCAGCTCACCCGGGACTCTCGCCTACGAGCAGTACGTC. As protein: CASSPGTLAYEQYV.

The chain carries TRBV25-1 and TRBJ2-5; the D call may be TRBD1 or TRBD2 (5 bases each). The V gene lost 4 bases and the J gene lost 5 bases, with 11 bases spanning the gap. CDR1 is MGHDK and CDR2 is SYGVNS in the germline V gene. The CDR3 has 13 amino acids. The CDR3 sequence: CASSGLGEETQYF. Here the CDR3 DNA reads TGTGCCAGCAGTGGCTTGGGGGAGGAGACCCAGTACTTC.

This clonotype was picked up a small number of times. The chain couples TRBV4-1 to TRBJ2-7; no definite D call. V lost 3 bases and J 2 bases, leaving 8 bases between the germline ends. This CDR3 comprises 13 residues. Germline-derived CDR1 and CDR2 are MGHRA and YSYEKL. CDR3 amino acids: CASSQGLAYEQYV. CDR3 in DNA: TGCGCCAGCAGCCAGGGCCTCGCCTACGAGCAGTACGTC.

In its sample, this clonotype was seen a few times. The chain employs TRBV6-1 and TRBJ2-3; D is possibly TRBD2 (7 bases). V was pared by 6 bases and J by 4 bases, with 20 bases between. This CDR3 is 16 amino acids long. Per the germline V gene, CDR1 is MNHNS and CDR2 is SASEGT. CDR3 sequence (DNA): TGTGCCAGCAGCGAAACCCGGGGGGCGAGGCCAGATACGCAGTATTTT. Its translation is CASSETRGARPDTQYF.

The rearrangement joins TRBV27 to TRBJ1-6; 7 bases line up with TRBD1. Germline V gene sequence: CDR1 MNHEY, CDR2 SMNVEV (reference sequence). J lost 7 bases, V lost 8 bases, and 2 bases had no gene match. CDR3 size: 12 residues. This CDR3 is CASADRNSPLHF. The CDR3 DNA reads TGTGCCAGCGCGGACAGGAATTCACCCCTCCACTTT.

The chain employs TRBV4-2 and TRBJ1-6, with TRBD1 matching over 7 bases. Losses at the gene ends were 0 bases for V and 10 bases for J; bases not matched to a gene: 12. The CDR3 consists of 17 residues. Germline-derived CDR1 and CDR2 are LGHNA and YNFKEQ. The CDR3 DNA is TGTGCCAGCAGCCAAGATGTAGGACAGGTTCTTCGGTCACCCCTCCACTTT. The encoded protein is CASSQDVGQVLRSPLHF.

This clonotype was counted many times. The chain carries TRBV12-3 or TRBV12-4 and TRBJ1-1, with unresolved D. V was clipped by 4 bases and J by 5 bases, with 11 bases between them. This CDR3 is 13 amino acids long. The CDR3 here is CASSSIAGTEAFF. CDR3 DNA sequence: TGTGCCAGCAGTTCAATCGCGGGGACTGAAGCTTTCTTT.

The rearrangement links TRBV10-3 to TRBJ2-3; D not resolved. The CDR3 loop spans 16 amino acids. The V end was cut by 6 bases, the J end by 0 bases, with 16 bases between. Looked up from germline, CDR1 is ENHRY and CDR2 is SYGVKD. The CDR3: CAIRGGQSPSTDTQYF. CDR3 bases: TGTGCCATCAGGGGTGGGCAGTCTCCTAGCACAGATACGCAGTATTTT.

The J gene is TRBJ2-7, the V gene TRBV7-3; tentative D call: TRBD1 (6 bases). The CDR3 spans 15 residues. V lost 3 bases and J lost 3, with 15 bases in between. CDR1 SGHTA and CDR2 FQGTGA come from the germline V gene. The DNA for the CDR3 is TGTGCCAGCAGCTTGGGGGCCCTCCCTGTCTACGAGCAGTACTTC. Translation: CASSLGALPVYEQYF.

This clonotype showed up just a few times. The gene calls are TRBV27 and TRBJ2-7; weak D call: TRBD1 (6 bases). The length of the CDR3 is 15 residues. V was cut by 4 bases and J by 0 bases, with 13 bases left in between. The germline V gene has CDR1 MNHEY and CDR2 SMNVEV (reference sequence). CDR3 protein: CASSSRGWNSYEQYF. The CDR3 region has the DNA TGTGCCAGCAGTTCCAGGGGCTGGAACTCCTACGAGCAGTACTTC.

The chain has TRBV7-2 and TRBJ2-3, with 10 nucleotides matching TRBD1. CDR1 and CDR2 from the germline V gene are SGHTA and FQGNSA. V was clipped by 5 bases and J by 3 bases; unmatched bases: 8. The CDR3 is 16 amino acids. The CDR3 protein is CASSPLGQGGTDTQYF. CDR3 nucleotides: TGTGCCAGCAGCCCCCTCGGACAGGGGGGAACAGATACGCAGTATTTT.